This TCR beta chain comes out of a study of T cell repertoires in cytomegalovirus infection. Study-wide results and limits: Clonotype analysis showed dominance of the ex vivo response by HLA-C-restricted CMV-specific TCR beta clonotypes.

Concerning this clonotype itself: What it binds is not known.

The germline V gene has CDR1 MNHNY and CDR2 SVGAGI (reference sequence). This CDR3 spans 12 amino acids. With 0 bases removed from V and 9 bases from J, the gap between germline ends came to 6 bases. TCRdb reprocessed the reads with MiXCR, giving one entry per CDR3 protein. The sample records roughly 800,000 distinct CDR3 sequences, under 35% being singletons. This sample comprised cultured CD8+ T cells from PBMCs, obtained from culture after CMV antigen stimulation. The sequence derives from a human donor in good health (CMV status not recorded). Some clones in this sample may be carry-over from other donors' samples. The chain employs TRBV6-6 and TRBJ2-1; D ambiguous. The CDR3 nucleotides are TGTGCCAGCAGTTACTCCAACGTTGAGCAGTTCTTC. Amino acid sequence: CASSYSNVEQFF.